Shown below are 13 T cell receptor beta chains from a single sample sequenced in a study of vaccination effects on CD4 cells after COVID-19. Generated by immunoSEQ multiplex PCR, the TCRdb table keeps only in-frame clones and is missing some. Of 60,000 to 90,000 clones detected, about 80% appear once; the ten largest clones hold approximately 1.2%. Antigen-specific CD4+ T cells expanded by the ViraFEST assay with viral peptide pools were then sequenced. Cells that had been cultured for 9 to 10 days were the source of isolated CD4+ T cells. Every participant took two doses of the BNT162b2 or mRNA-1273 vaccine. These TCRs are of unknown antigen specificity. This specimen consisted of CD4+ T cells from PBMCs cultured with HCoV-229E spike peptides, obtained after COVID-19 vaccination. These receptors came from a human donor who received a COVID-19 vaccine.

There are a few counts of this clone. The V gene is TRBV2, the J gene TRBJ1-4, with a possible D match to TRBD1 (5 bases). The CDR3 spans 15 residues. Germline-derived CDR1 and CDR2 are SNHLY and FYNNEI. V lost 6 bases and J 2 bases, leaving 13 bases between the germline ends. The CDR3 DNA sequence: TGTGCCAGCAGAACTCAGGGAGGGACTAATGAAAAACTGTTTTTT. This sequence encodes CASRTQGGTNEKLFF.

V and J are TRBV20-1 and TRBJ1-1; TRBD1 agrees at 7 bases. Germline loops: CDR1 DFQATT, CDR2 SNEGSKA (reference sequence). This CDR3 contains 9 residues. CDR3 coding DNA: TGCAGCCTACAGGGGGAAGCTTTCTTT. Its protein is CSLQGEAFF.

J is TRBJ2-7 and V is TRBV28, with D perhaps matching TRBD1 or TRBD2 (5 bases each). Germline assignment: CDR1 MDHEN and CDR2 SYDVKM. This CDR3 has 15 amino acids. Trimming stripped 5 bases from V and 2 bases from J, with 16 bases between. CDR3 DNA: TGTGCCAGCAGTCCGACCGGGACCCTCGCCTACGAGCAGTACGTC. This gives the protein CASSPTGTLAYEQYV.

The chain combines TRBV9 with TRBJ2-2; tentatively, D is TRBD1 (6 bases). V was pared by 4 bases and J by 0 bases, with 10 bases between. Germline V CDR1 and CDR2: SGDLS, YYNGEE. This CDR3 has 15 amino acids. The CDR3 coding sequence is TGTGCCAGCAGCCTACGACAGGCGAACACCGGGGAGCTGTTTTTT. Its protein is CASSLRQANTGELFF. The full variable domain, completed using reference TRBV9 and TRBJ2-2, is DSGVTQTPKHLITATGQRVTLRCSPRSGDLSVYWYQQSLDQGLQFLIQYYNGEERAKGNILERFSAQQFPDLHSELNLSSLELGDSALYFCASSLRQANTGELFFGEGSRLTVL.

This rearrangement joins TRBV19 to TRBJ2-2, with D possibly matching TRBD2 (5 bases). V dropped 7 bases and J dropped 6 bases, with 12 bases sitting between them. Germline V gene sequence: CDR1 LNHDA, CDR2 SQIVND (reference sequence). CDR3 length: 13 amino acids. The CDR3 sequence: CASKIGLAGELFF. CDR3 in DNA: TGTGCCAGTAAAATCGGACTGGCCGGGGAGCTGTTTTTT.

The chain links TRBV7-9 to TRBJ1-2; D is undetermined. CDR3 length: 15 amino acids. CDR1 and CDR2 (germline): SEHNR, FQNEAQ (reference sequence). Trimming took off 5 bases at V and 9 bases at J, with 22 bases between the two ends. The CDR3 region is CASSRTDGRLWSYTF. DNA for the CDR3: TGTGCCAGCAGCCGGACTGACGGGAGACTATGGAGCTACACCTTC.

This clone was seen a single time. This chain uses TRBV15 with TRBJ1-5; 7 nucleotides agree with TRBD1. Germline loops: CDR1 LNHNV, CDR2 YYDKDF (reference sequence). The CDR3 consists of 15 residues. After removal of 1 base from V and 1 base from J, the junction contained 1 base not matched to a gene. The CDR3: CATSRVQGSNQPQHF. CDR3 coding DNA: TGTGCCACCAGCAGAGTACAGGGGAGCAATCAGCCCCAGCATTTT. Using reference TRBV15 and TRBJ1-5 for the parts outside the CDR3, the full variable domain is DAMVIQNPRYQVTQFGKPVTLSCSQTLNHNVMYWYQQKSSQAPKLLFHYYDKDFNNEADTPDNFQSRRPNTSFCFLDIRSPGLGDTAMYLCATSRVQGSNQPQHFGDGTRLSIL.

This clone was seen a single time. This chain links TRBV4-1 with TRBJ2-3; possibly TRBD1 or TRBD2 for D (5 bases each). The germline V and J ends were trimmed by 5 bases and 4 bases, with 13 bases remaining between them. This CDR3 region has 14 residues. CDR1 and CDR2 (germline): MGHRA, YSYEKL. CDR3 residues: CASSDYSGPDTQYF. The CDR3 bases are TGCGCCAGCAGCGACTACTCGGGGCCAGATACGCAGTATTTT.

The chain combines TRBV7-7 with TRBJ2-5; 7 bases are a match to TRBD1. CDR3 length: 15 amino acids. CDR1 and CDR2 from the germline V gene are SSHAT and FNYEAQ (reference sequence). V shed 5 bases, J shed 1 base, and the junction held 7 bases outside the gene matches. The chain's CDR3 is CASSTQAGGQETQYF. The DNA for the CDR3 is TGTGCCAGCAGCACCCAAGCAGGGGGCCAAGAGACCCAGTACTTC.

V is TRBV5-1 and J is TRBJ1-1, with a weak D call TRBD1 (6 bases). The CDR3 has 16 amino acids. CDR1 is SGHRS and CDR2 is YFSETQ in the germline V gene. Trimming shortened V by 4 bases and J by 2 bases, and 18 bases separated the two germline ends. The CDR3, as DNA: TGCGCCAGCAGCCCCGGGGGCAACGGCCTCAACACTGAAGCTTTCTTT. Translation gives CASSPGGNGLNTEAFF.

This chain joins TRBV3-1 (or the pseudogene TRBV3-2) and TRBJ2-1; 12 bases fit TRBD2. The CDR3 spans 21 residues. Germline V lookup: CDR1 LGHDT, CDR2 YNNKEL (reference sequence). V was clipped by 0 bases and J by 0 bases; unmatched bases: 12. CDR3 region: CASSQDPGTSGFWRSYNEQFF. The CDR3 nucleotides read TGTGCCAGCAGCCAAGATCCCGGGACTAGCGGGTTCTGGCGCTCCTACAATGAGCAGTTCTTC.

The gene calls are TRBV24-1 and TRBJ2-2; TRBD1 aligns across 10 bases. The length of the CDR3 is 14 residues. Trimming cost V 9 bases and J 0 bases; bases outside gene matches: 0. The germline gives CDR1 KGHDR, CDR2 SFDVKD. The CDR3 sequence: CATGQGANTGELFF. CDR3 coding DNA: TGTGCCACCGGACAGGGGGCGAACACCGGGGAGCTGTTTTTT.

V is TRBV2 and J is TRBJ1-5; D unresolved. CDR3 length: 14 residues. Trimming took off 3 bases at V and 4 bases at J, with 10 bases between the two ends. Germline CDR1 is SNHLY and CDR2 is FYNNEI. CDR3 protein: CASSDRVGNQPQHF. The CDR3 DNA is TGTGCCAGCAGTGATCGTGTAGGGAATCAGCCCCAGCATTTT.